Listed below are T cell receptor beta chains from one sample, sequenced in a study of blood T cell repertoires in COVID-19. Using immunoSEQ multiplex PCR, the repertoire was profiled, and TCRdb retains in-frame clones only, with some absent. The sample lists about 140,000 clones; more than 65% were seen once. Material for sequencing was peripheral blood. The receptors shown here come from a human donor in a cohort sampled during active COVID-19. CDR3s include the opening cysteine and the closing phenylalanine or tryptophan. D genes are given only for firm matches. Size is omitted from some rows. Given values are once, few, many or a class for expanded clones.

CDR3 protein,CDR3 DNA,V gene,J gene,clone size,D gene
CASSRDRADNEQFF,TGTGCCAGTAGTAGGGACAGGGCCGACAATGAGCAGTTCTTC,TRBV19,TRBJ2-1,NA,TRBD1
CASSLLIQETQYF,TGTGCCAGTAGTCTACTGATCCAAGAGACCCAGTACTTC,TRBV19,TRBJ2-5,NA,NA
CASSLRGGRSGNTIYF,TGCGCCAGCAGCTTGCGCGGGGGCCGGAGTGGAAACACCATATATTTT,TRBV5-1,TRBJ1-3,NA,NA
CASSVSDYGYTF,TGTGCCAGCAGTGTGAGTGACTATGGCTACACCTTC,TRBV2,TRBJ1-2,NA,NA
CASSHGPGTGELFF,TGCGCCAGCAGCCATGGGCCCGGCACCGGGGAGCTGTTTTTT,TRBV5-1,TRBJ2-2,NA,NA
CASSSQGTHEQYF,TGTGCCAGCAGCTCCCAGGGTACCCACGAGCAGTACTTC,TRBV7-9,TRBJ2-7,NA,NA
CASSERQETQYF,TGTGCCAGTAGTGAGCGGCAAGAGACCCAGTACTTC,TRBV19,TRBJ2-5,NA,NA
CASSPGTGPYGYTF,TGTGCCAGCTCACCAGGGACAGGGCCCTATGGCTACACCTTC,TRBV18,TRBJ1-2,NA,TRBD1
CASSGLSPEAQHF,TGTGCCAGCAGCGGACTGTCTCCCGAGGCCCAGCATTTT,TRBV2,TRBJ1-5,NA,NA
CASAWRPGVTEAFF,TGTGCCAGTGCTTGGAGACCTGGAGTCACTGAAGCTTTCTTT,TRBV19,TRBJ1-1,NA,NA
CATSDPAGTNPTDTQYF,TGTGCCACCAGTGATCCTGCCGGGACTAACCCCACAGATACGCAGTATTTT,TRBV24-1,TRBJ2-3,NA,TRBD2
CASSLLQSNTEAFF,TGTGCCAGCAGTTTATTACAGTCGAACACTGAAGCTTTCTTT,TRBV27,TRBJ1-1,NA,NA
CASSYSKGAYGYTF,TGTGCCAGCAGTTACTCGAAAGGGGCCTATGGCTACACCTTC,TRBV6-5,TRBJ1-2,NA,NA
CASTQDRAPYEQYF,TGTGCCAGCACCCAGGACAGGGCGCCCTACGAGCAGTACTTC,TRBV6-5,TRBJ2-7,once,TRBD1
CASIQGGTGAFYGYTF,TGTGCCAGTATCCAGGGAGGGACAGGGGCCTTTTATGGCTACACCTTC,TRBV19,TRBJ1-2,NA,TRBD1
CASSLAGRGGRYNEQFF,TGTGCCAGCAGCTTAGCGGGGAGAGGGGGTCGCTACAATGAGCAGTTCTTC,TRBV7-9,TRBJ2-1,NA,NA
CASSLVWGEGDTQYF,TGTGCCAGCAGCTTGGTCTGGGGGGAGGGAGATACGCAGTATTTT,TRBV5-5,TRBJ2-3,NA,TRBD2
CASSHYRGTGELFF,TGTGCCAGCAGCCATTATAGGGGTACCGGGGAGCTGTTTTTT,TRBV3-1/TRBV3-2,TRBJ2-2,NA,NA
CASTRGQGTYEQYF,TGTGCCAGCACCCGGGGACAGGGAACCTACGAGCAGTACTTC,TRBV6-5,TRBJ2-7,few,TRBD1
CAISPDREEETQYF,TGTGCCATCAGCCCGGACAGGGAGGAGGAGACCCAGTACTTC,TRBV10-3,TRBJ2-5,NA,TRBD1
CASSFRGEPYNSPLHF,TGTGCCAGCAGCTTCAGGGGGGAACCCTATAATTCACCCCTCCACTTT,TRBV2,TRBJ1-6,NA,TRBD1
CASSYPRGGEQYF,TGTGCCAGCAGTTACCCGAGAGGTGGCGAGCAGTACTTC,TRBV6-5,TRBJ2-7,once,NA
CSVVGGYTEAFF,TGCAGCGTTGTGGGGGGGTACACTGAAGCTTTCTTT,TRBV29-1,TRBJ1-1,NA,NA
CASSLERGSTEAFF,TGCGCCAGCAGCTTGGAGCGGGGGAGCACTGAAGCTTTCTTT,TRBV5-1,TRBJ1-1,NA,NA
CATQASGDPTDTQYF,TGTGCCACCCAAGCCAGCGGGGATCCTACAGATACGCAGTATTTT,TRBV24-1,TRBJ2-3,NA,TRBD2
CASSLQGGQGHSPLHF,TGTGCCAGCAGCCTTCAGGGTGGACAGGGGCACTCACCCCTCCACTTT,TRBV3-1/TRBV3-2,TRBJ1-6,NA,TRBD1
CASSIEGVQPQHF,TGTGCCAGTAGTATAGAAGGGGTTCAGCCCCAGCATTTT,TRBV19,TRBJ1-5,NA,NA
CASSSRPSGTEAFF,TGTGCCAGCAGCTCACGCCCATCGGGGACTGAAGCTTTCTTT,TRBV7-2,TRBJ1-1,NA,NA
CASRRGQGARKAFF,TGTGCCAGCAGAAGGGGACAGGGGGCGCGTAAAGCTTTCTTT,TRBV2,TRBJ1-1,medium-sized,TRBD1